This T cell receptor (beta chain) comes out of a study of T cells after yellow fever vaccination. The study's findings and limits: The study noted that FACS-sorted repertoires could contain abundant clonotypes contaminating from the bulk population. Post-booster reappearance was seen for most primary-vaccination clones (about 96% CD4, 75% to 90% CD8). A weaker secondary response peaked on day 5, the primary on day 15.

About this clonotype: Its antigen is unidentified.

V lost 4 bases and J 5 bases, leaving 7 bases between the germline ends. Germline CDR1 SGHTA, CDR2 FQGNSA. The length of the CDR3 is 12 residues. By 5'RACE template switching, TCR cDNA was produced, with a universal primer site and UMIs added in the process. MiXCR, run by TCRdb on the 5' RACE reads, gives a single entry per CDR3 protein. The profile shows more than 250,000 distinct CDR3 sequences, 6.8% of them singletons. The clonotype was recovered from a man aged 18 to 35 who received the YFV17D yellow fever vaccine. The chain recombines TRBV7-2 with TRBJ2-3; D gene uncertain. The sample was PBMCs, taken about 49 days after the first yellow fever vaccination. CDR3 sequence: CASSSSLDTQYF. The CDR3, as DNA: TGTGCCAGCAGCTCCTCATTAGATACGCAGTATTTT.